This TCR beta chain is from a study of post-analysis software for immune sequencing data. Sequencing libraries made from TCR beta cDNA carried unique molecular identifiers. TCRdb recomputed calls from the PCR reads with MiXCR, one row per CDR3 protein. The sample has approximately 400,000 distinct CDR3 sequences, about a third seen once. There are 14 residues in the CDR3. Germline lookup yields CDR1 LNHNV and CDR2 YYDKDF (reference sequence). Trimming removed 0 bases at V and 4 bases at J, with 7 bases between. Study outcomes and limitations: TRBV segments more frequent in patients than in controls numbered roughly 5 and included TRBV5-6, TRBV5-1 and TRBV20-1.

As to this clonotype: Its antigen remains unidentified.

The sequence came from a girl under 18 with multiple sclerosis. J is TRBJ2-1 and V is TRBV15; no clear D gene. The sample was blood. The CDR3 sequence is CATSRDYLYNEQFF. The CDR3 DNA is TGTGCCACCAGCAGAGATTATCTTTACAATGAGCAGTTCTTC.